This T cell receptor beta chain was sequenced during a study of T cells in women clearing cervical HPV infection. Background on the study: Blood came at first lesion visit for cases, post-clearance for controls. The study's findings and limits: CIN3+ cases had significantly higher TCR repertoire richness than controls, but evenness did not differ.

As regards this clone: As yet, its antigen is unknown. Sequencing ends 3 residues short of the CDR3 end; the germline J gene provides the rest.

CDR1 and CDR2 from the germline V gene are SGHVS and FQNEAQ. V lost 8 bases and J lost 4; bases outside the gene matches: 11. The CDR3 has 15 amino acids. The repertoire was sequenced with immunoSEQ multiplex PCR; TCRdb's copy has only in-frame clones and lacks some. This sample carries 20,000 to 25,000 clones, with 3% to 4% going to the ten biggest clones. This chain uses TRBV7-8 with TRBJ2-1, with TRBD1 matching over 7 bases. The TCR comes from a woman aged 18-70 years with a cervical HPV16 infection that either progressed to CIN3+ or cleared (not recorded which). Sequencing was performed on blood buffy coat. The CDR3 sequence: CASQAARDRYNEQFF. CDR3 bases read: TGTGCCAGCCAGGCGGCCCGGGACAGATACAATGAG.